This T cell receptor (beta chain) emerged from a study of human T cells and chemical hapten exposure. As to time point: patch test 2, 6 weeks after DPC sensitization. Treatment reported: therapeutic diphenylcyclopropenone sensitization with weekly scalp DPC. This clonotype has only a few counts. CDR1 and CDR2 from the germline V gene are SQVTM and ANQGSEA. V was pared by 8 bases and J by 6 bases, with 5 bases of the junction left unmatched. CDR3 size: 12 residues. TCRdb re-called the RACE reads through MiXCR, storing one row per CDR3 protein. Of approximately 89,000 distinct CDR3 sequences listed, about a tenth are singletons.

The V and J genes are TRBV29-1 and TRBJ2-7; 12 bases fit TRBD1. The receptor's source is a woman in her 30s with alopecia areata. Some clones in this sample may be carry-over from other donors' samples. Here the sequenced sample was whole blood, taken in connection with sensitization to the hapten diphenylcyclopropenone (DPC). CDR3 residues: CSSRGQGAEQYF. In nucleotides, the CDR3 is TGCAGCTCCCGGGGACAGGGGGCCGAGCAGTACTTC.